A selection of T cell receptor beta chains follows, all from one sample in a study of T-cell memory formation after mild COVID-19. TCRdb re-called the 5' RACE reads through MiXCR, storing one row per CDR3 protein. The table records more than 250,000 distinct CDR3 sequences, approximately 18% of them present only once. The sequenced material came from PBMCs or a T cell subset sorted from them (not recorded which). The receptors were sampled from a man aged 18 to 30 who had mild COVID-19 (a few samples of this study predate the infection). Cell type and time point are not known. Each CDR3 is given without its conserved first and last residue. Rows may omit the clone size; those that give it use once, few, many or a size class.

clone size	CDR3 length	V gene	J gene	CDR3 protein
.	12	TRBV21-1	TRBJ1-5	ASSKVDNNQPQH
.	14	TRBV3-1	TRBJ2-5	ASSQSGLAAQETQY
.	17	TRBV4-1	TRBJ1-2	ASSQATSAAGGPLRGYT
.	14	TRBV4-2	TRBJ2-7	ASSQGRTAISSEQY
.	13	TRBV5-1	TRBJ2-2	ASSLGTGGTGELF
few	12	TRBV20-1	TRBJ2-5	SASRGFSKETQY
.	11	TRBV29-1	TRBJ2-1	SVAGQGDTEQF
.	13	TRBV10-3	TRBJ1-1	AISDRGQGTNEAF
few	13	TRBV5-1	TRBJ1-6	ASSLVELNNSPLH
many	10	TRBV5-6	TRBJ2-7	ASTGSSYEQY
.	11	TRBV6-2/TRBV6-3	TRBJ1-3	ASRRNLGNTIY
few	12	TRBV20-1	TRBJ1-1	SARDLQTNTEAF
few	13	TRBV7-8	TRBJ1-1	ASSPREQMNTEAF
.	15	TRBV6-5	TRBJ2-3	ASSYSTGLPPTDTQY
few	11	TRBV6-5	TRBJ2-3	ASSYDLGRTQY
few	14	TRBV5-1	TRBJ1-1	ASSLAGSRGGTEAF
few	14	TRBV5-1	TRBJ2-6	ASSATGQVWANVLT
.	9	TRBV6-2/TRBV6-3	TRBJ1-1	ASSYATEAF
few	10	TRBV20-1	TRBJ2-1	SARVGGQWQF
few	13	TRBV6-2/TRBV6-3	TRBJ2-1	ASSLSTGTYNEQF
few	11	TRBV7-6	TRBJ2-5	ASSLHGEETQY
.	14	TRBV20-1	TRBJ2-3	SARDRAGVTADTQY
few	13	TRBV10-3	TRBJ2-2	AISGSSGVTGELF